This TCR beta chain was observed in a study of T cells after yellow fever vaccination. Study-wide findings and caveats: Among primary-vaccination clones, most reappeared after the booster, at around 97% for CD4 and roughly 90% for CD8.

V lost 2 bases and J lost 5, with 10 bases in between. CDR3 length: 13 residues. Germline loops: CDR1 SGHRS, CDR2 YFSETQ. This clonotype was detected ten times or more. Its target is unknown. MiXCR, run by TCRdb on the 5' RACE reads, gives a single entry per CDR3 protein. The sample holds 170,000 or so distinct CDR3 sequences, approximately 6% seen once. The specimen was CD4+ T cells sorted from PBMCs, collected on the day of the first yellow fever vaccination. This rearrangement joins TRBV5-1 to TRBJ2-5, with D perhaps TRBD2 (5 bases). The receptor comes from a man aged 18 to 35 who received the YFV17D yellow fever vaccine. CDR3 bases: TGCGCCAGCAGCTTAGAGGGTTCTGAGACCCAGTACTTC. It codes for CASSLEGSETQYF.